This T cell receptor beta chain was found in a study of response to subunit inactivated influenza vaccine. Using its own MiXCR run on the RT-PCR reads, TCRdb lists one record per CDR3 protein. The data contain about 500,000 distinct CDR3 sequences, more than 7% of them singletons. On this clonotype: Its antigen is unknown.

The CDR3 contains 14 residues. V was clipped by 5 bases and J by 8 bases; unmatched bases: 11. From germline, CDR1 is SGHVS and CDR2 FNYEAQ. Notes on the study in general: Authors suggested seasonal influenza vaccinations each recruit few new T cells.

This material consisted of PBMCs from blood, taken 23 to 25 months after vaccination. This receptor was obtained from a man between 50 and 75 years old who received an inactivated influenza vaccine. The chain combines TRBV7-6 with TRBJ1-2; 7 nucleotides line up with TRBD1. The CDR3 region has the DNA TGTGCCAGCAGCGCCCAGGGAGGGGGCGTAGGCTACACCTTC. Protein product: CASSAQGGGVGYTF.